Presented here are 19 T cell receptor beta chains from one specimen sequenced in a study of blood T cell repertoires in COVID-19 (dated by TCRdb to 2018 to 2021). The library relied on the immunoSEQ multiplex PCR assay. TCRdb carries this immuneACCESS record with in-frame sequences only. Its versions omit some clonotypes, under half of them owing to an unresolved V gene in the studies checked, with the rest unexplained. The sample data list some 330,000 clones, and just over 85% of these were observed just once. The top ten hold about 4.2% of the sample. Sequencing input: PBMCs or T cells enriched from blood (not recorded which). All receptors come from a man younger than 40 who had recovered from COVID-19.

A single count supports this clone. Within the sample, other DNA sequences also encode this same CDR3. The rearrangement uses TRBV7-6 and TRBJ2-1, with 9 bases that match TRBD1. The CDR3 length is 15 residues. The junction had 4 bases not matched to a gene; V was cut back by 3 bases and J by 4 bases. Per germline, CDR1 SGHVS and CDR2 FNYEAQ. DNA of the CDR3: TGTGCCAGCAGCTTCACAGGGGGCAGTTACAATGAGCAGTTCTTC. Protein: CASSFTGGSYNEQFF.

This chain joins TRBV12-5 and TRBJ2-7; D gene uncertain. Germline CDR1 is LGHNT and CDR2 is FRNRAP. The CDR3 spans 11 residues. V dropped 4 bases and J dropped 7 bases, with 8 bases sitting between them. In DNA, the CDR3 is TGTGCTAGTGGTTCCAGAGGTGAGCAGTACTTC. It yields the protein CASGSRGEQYF.

The V and J genes are TRBV5-1 and TRBJ2-7, with TRBD1 matching 7 bases. In germline, CDR1 is SGHRS, CDR2 YFSETQ. The junction had 15 bases not matched to a gene; V was cut back by 4 bases and J by 5 bases. CDR3 size: 16 residues. The CDR3 sequence is CASSPTVGLGGHEQYF. The DNA of the CDR3 is TGCGCCAGCAGCCCGACGGTAGGGTTAGGGGGCCACGAGCAGTACTTC.

The rearrangement joins TRBV5-1 to TRBJ2-7; D is perhaps TRBD1 (6 bases). The CDR3 length is 17 residues. Germline CDR1 SGHRS, CDR2 YFSETQ. Trimming removed 0 bases at V and 5 bases at J, with 21 bases between. The CDR3 here is CASSLASPRDNQNEQYF. The CDR3, as DNA: TGCGCCAGCAGCTTGGCTTCCCCCCGGGACAATCAGAACGAGCAGTACTTC.

This chain links TRBV6-5 with TRBJ2-5; 12 bases match TRBD2. Looked up from germline, CDR1 is MNHEY and CDR2 is SVGAGI. Trimming took 6 bases from V and 6 from J; bases not matched to a gene: 8. The CDR3 sequence is 15 residues long. The CDR3 DNA follows: TGTGCCAGCAGCAAGACTAGCGGGGGAAGGAAGACCCAGTACTTC. Its translation: CASSKTSGGRKTQYF.

This clone was detected once. The chain has TRBV19 and TRBJ2-1; TRBD2 matches 11 bases. The CDR3 sequence is 16 residues long. From germline, CDR1 is LNHDA and CDR2 SQIVND (reference sequence). Trimming cost V 5 bases and J 2 bases; bases outside gene matches: 5. The CDR3 region has the DNA TGTGCCAGTAGTCTGCATAGCGGGAGGGCCTACAATGAGCAGTTCTTC. Translated: CASSLHSGRAYNEQFF.

This chain uses TRBV4-1 with TRBJ1-4; weak D call: TRBD1 (6 bases). Germline-derived CDR1 and CDR2 are MGHRA and YSYEKL. The CDR3 extends over 15 amino acids. The germline V and J ends were trimmed by 2 bases and 7 bases, with 14 bases remaining between them. This CDR3 is CASSQSTGNFEKLFF. CDR3 DNA sequence: TGCGCCAGCAGCCAATCCACAGGGAACTTTGAAAAACTGTTTTTT.

The chain links TRBV4-2 to TRBJ2-2, with 7 bases fitting TRBD1. Germline CDR1 and CDR2: LGHNA and YNFKEQ. With V trimmed by 7 bases and J by 5 bases, 4 bases remained unmatched. The CDR3 runs 13 residues. CDR3 amino acids: CASNRGETGELFF. CDR3 coding DNA: TGTGCCAGCAACAGGGGAGAAACCGGGGAGCTGTTTTTT.

Points on this clone: This specimen includes other DNA sequences encoding the same CDR3. The chain joins TRBV5-1 to TRBJ2-2, with a tentative D call TRBD1 (5 bases). From germline, CDR1 is SGHRS and CDR2 YFSETQ. The CDR3 has 15 amino acids. V was shortened by 0 bases and J by 1 base, with 7 bases between the two germline ends. The CDR3 region is CASSLGQMNTGELFF. CDR3 nucleotides: TGCGCCAGCAGCTTGGGACAGATGAACACCGGGGAGCTGTTTTTT.

The chain combines TRBV28 with TRBJ1-1; the D is unclear. The CDR3 loop spans 13 amino acids. Germline V gene data show CDR1 as MDHEN and CDR2 as SYDVKM. V was pared by 8 bases and J by 0 bases, with 10 bases between. CDR3 sequence: CASSARLNTEAFF. CDR3 nucleotides: TGTGCCAGCTCGGCGCGGTTGAACACTGAAGCTTTCTTT.

This sequence joins TRBV4-1 and TRBJ1-1; D uncertain. V dropped 0 bases and J dropped 7 bases, with 9 bases sitting between them. In germline, CDR1 is MGHRA, CDR2 YSYEKL. This CDR3 spans 13 amino acids. The CDR3 is CASSQDQAYEAFF. The CDR3 DNA reads as TGCGCCAGCAGCCAAGACCAGGCTTATGAAGCTTTCTTT.

The chain employs TRBV19 and TRBJ2-7; D is perhaps TRBD1 (5 bases). Germline CDR1 LNHDA, CDR2 SQIVND (reference sequence). With 5 bases removed from V and 7 bases from J, the gap between germline ends came to 18 bases. The CDR3 loop spans 14 amino acids. The CDR3 loop is CASSSDTTTGEQYF. DNA for the CDR3: TGTGCCAGTAGTTCGGACACAACCACTGGGGAGCAGTACTTC.

V and J are TRBV19 and TRBJ1-6; TRBD1 is a possible D gene (5 bases). Trimming shortened V by 3 bases and J by 7 bases, and 10 bases separated the two germline ends. From germline, CDR1 is LNHDA and CDR2 SQIVND (reference sequence). The CDR3 is 14 residues long. The CDR3 sequence: CASSISRVNSPLHF. The CDR3 DNA sequence: TGTGCCAGTAGTATCTCCAGGGTGAATTCACCCCTCCACTTT.

The V call is TRBV25-1, the J call TRBJ1-2; possible D gene TRBD1, 5 bases. V was clipped by 4 bases and J by 6 bases, with 15 bases between them. Germline CDR1 and CDR2: MGHDK and SYGVNS. The CDR3 extends over 14 amino acids. The CDR3 is CASSGGAGPDGYTF. CDR3 coding DNA: TGTGCCAGCAGTGGGGGAGCGGGGCCCGATGGCTACACCTTC.

The CDR3 region is CATNRGLPDYGYTF. DNA for the CDR3: TGTGCCACCAACAGGGGCCTTCCCGACTATGGCTACACCTTC. The V and J genes are TRBV24-1 and TRBJ1-2; 7 positions match TRBD1. CDR1 and CDR2 from the germline V gene are KGHDR and SFDVKD. The J segment lost 3 bases and the V segment lost 8 bases, leaving 8 bases of the junction unmatched. The CDR3 spans 14 residues.

V is TRBV11-2 and J is TRBJ1-2; weak D call: TRBD1 (6 bases). The CDR3 runs 16 residues. Deletions cut 4 bases from V and 4 bases from J, with 19 bases between. CDR1 SGHAT and CDR2 FQNNGV come from the germline V gene. CDR3 loop: CASSSPSRGRSYGYTF. DNA for the CDR3: TGTGCCAGCAGCTCTCCGTCGCGGGGGCGTAGCTATGGCTACACCTTC.

In this sample, this clone turned up once. The chain combines TRBV4-2 with TRBJ1-2; TRBD1 is a possible D gene (5 bases). Germline assignment: CDR1 LGHNA and CDR2 YNFKEQ. V shed 1 base and J shed 2 bases, with 20 bases lying between them. The CDR3 runs 18 residues. The CDR3 region has the DNA TGTGCCAGCAGCCAAGTTGCAGGGTCGGGCCCGCAAAACTATGGCTACACCTTC. It is translated as CASSQVAGSGPQNYGYTF.

Here the CDR3 DNA reads TGTGCCAGCAGCCCGCGGACTAGCAGTGCGGCTAAGGAGCAGTTCTTC. Translation: CASSPRTSSAAKEQFF. The V call is TRBV9, the J call TRBJ2-1; 8 bases are a match to TRBD2. Germline lookup yields CDR1 SGDLS and CDR2 YYNGEE. The CDR3 length is 16 residues. V lost 4 bases, J lost 10 bases, and 16 bases stayed unmatched.

The chain combines TRBV7-9 with TRBJ2-1; 11 nucleotides match TRBD1. This CDR3 is 15 amino acids long. The V and J ends lost 5 bases and 8 bases, in that order; junction bases with no gene match: 8. Germline assignment: CDR1 SEHNR and CDR2 FQNEAQ (reference sequence). The CDR3 bases are TGTGCCAGCAGCCCCCGGACAGGGGGCTCGGATGAGCAGTTCTTC. This translates into CASSPRTGGSDEQFF.